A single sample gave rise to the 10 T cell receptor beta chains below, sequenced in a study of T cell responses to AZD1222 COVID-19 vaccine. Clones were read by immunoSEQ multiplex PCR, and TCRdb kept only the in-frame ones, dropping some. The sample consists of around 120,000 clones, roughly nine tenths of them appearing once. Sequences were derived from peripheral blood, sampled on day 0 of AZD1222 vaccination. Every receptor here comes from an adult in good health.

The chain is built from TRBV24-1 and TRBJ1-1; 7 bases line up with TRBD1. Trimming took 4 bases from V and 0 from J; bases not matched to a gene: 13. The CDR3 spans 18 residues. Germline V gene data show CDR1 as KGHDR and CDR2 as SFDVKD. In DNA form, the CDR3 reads TGTGCCACCAGTGACCCAAGGTGGGACAGCCATATGAACACTGAAGCTTTCTTT. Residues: CATSDPRWDSHMNTEAFF.

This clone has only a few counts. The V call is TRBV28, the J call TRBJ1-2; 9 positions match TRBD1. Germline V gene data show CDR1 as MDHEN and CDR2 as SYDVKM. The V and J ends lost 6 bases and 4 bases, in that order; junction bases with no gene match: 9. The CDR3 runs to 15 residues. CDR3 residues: CASRYRGRLGYGYTF. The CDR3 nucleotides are TGTGCCAGCAGGTACAGGGGGCGGCTAGGCTATGGCTACACCTTC.

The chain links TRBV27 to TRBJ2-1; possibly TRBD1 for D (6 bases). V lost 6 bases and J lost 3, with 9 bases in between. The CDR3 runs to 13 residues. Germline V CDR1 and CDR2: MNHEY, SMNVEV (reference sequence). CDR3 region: CASRYRDYNEQFF. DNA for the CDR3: TGTGCCAGCAGATACAGGGACTACAATGAGCAGTTCTTC.

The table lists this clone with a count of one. CDR3 protein: CAWSTVSYEQYF. CDR3 nucleotide sequence: TGTGCCTGGAGTACGGTATCCTACGAGCAGTACTTC. The chain combines TRBV30 with TRBJ2-7, with D uncertain. Germline V CDR1 and CDR2: GTSNPN, SVGIG (reference sequence). The CDR3 extends over 12 amino acids. The V end was cut by 2 bases, the J end by 1 base, with 6 bases between.

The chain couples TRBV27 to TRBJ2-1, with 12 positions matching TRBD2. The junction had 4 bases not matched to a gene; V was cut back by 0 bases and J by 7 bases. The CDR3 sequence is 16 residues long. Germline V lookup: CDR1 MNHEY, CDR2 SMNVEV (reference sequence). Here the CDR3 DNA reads TGTGCCAGCAGTTTATCGAAACTAGCGGGGGGAAATGAGCAGTTCTTC. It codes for CASSLSKLAGGNEQFF.

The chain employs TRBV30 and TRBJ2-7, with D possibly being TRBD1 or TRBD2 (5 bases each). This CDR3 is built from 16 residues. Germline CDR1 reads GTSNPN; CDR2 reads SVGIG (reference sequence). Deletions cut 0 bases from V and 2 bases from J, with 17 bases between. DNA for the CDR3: TGTGCCTGGAGTGTACTTGGGGGTGGGAGAACCTACGAGCAGTACTTC. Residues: CAWSVLGGGRTYEQYF.

In DNA, the CDR3 is TGTGCCAGCAGCCAGGGGGCTTTTCAGCCCCAGCATTTT. The encoded protein is CASSQGAFQPQHF. The chain combines TRBV7-9 with TRBJ1-5, with TRBD1 matching over 8 bases. CDR1 SEHNR and CDR2 FQNEAQ come from the germline V gene (reference sequence). This CDR3 has 13 amino acids. The junction had 3 bases not matched to a gene; V was cut back by 5 bases and J by 6 bases.

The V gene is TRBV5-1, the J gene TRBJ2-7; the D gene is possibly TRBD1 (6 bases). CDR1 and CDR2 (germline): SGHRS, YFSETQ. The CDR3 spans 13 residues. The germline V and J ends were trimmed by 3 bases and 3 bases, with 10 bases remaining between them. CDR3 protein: CASSYSDSYEQYF. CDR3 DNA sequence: TGCGCCAGCAGCTACTCGGACAGCTACGAGCAGTACTTC. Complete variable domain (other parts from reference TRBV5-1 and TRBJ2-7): KAGVTQTPRYLIKTRGQQVTLSCSPISGHRSVSWYQQTPGQGLQFLFEYFSETQRNKGNFPGRFSGRQFSNSRSEMNVSTLELGDSALYLCASSYSDSYEQYFGPGTRLTVT.

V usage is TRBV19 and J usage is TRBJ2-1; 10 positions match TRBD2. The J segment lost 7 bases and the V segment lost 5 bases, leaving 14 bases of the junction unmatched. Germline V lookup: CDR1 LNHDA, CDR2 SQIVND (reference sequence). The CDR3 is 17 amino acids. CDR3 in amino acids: CASSYLAGARVVNEQFF. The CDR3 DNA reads TGTGCCAGTAGTTACCTAGCGGGGGCCAGGGTTGTGAATGAGCAGTTCTTC. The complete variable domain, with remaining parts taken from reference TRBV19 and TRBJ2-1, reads DGGITQSPKYLFRKEGQNVTLSCEQNLNHDAMYWYRQDPGQGLRLIYYSQIVNDFQKGDIAEGYSVSREKKESFPLTVTSAQKNPTAFYLCASSYLAGARVVNEQFFGPGTRLTVL.

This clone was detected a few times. For the CDR3, the DNA is TGTGCCAGCAGCTTGGTATTGCTAAATGAGCAGTTCTTC. Its protein is CASSLVLLNEQFF. The V call is TRBV5-6, the J call TRBJ2-1, with D hard to call. There are 13 residues in the CDR3. V lost 0 bases and J lost 7, with 8 bases in between. Per the germline V gene, CDR1 is SGHDT and CDR2 is YYEEEE.